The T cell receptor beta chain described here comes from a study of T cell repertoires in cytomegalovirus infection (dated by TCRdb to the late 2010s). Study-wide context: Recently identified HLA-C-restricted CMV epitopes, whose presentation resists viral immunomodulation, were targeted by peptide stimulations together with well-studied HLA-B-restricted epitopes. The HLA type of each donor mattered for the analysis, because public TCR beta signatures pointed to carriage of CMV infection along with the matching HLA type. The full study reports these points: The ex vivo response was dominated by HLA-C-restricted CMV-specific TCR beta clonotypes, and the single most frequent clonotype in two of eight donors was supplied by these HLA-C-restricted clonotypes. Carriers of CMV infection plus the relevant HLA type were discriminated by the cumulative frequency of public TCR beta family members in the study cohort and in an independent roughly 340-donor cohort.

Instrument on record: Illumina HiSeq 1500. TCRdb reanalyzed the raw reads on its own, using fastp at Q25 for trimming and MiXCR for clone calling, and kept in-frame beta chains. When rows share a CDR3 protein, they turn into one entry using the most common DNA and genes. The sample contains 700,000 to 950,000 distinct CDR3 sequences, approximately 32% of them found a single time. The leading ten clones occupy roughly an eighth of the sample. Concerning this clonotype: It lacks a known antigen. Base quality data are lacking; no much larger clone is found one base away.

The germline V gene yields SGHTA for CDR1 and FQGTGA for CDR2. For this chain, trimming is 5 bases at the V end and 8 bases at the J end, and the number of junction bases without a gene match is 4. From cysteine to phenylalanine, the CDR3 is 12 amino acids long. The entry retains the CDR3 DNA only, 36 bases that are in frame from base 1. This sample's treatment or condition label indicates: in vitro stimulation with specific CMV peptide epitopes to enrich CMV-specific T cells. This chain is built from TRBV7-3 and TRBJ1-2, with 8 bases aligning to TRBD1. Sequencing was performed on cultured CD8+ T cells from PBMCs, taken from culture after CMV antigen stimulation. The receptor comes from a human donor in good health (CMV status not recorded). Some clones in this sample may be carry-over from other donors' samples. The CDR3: CASSADRDGYTF. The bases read TGTGCCAGCAGCGCGGACAGGGACGGCTACACCTTC. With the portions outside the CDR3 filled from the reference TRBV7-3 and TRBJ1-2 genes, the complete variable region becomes GAGVSQTPSNKVTEKGKYVELRCDPISGHTALYWYRQSLGQGPEFLIYFQGTGAADDSGLPNDRFFAVRPEGSVSTLKIQRTERGDSAVYLCASSADRDGYTFGSGTRLTVV.